The sequence of this T cell receptor beta chain was determined in a study of T-cell reconstitution after alpha-beta-depleted transplantation in children. Unique molecular identifiers were used in preparing the TCRbeta library. TCRdb redid the calling of the PCR reads with MiXCR, one entry per CDR3 protein. This sample yields under 850,000 distinct CDR3 sequences, of which over 10% are seen a single time; 0.79% belongs to the top ten. CDR1 is SGHTA and CDR2 is FQGNSA in the germline V gene. The V gene end was trimmed by 3 bases and the J gene end by 4 bases; junction bases not matched to a gene: 3. This CDR3 is 14 amino acids long.

The source is a girl aged 2 to 10 with congenital amegakaryocytic thrombocytopenia, due to receive a stem cell transplant. J is TRBJ2-5 and V is TRBV7-2, with 9 bases identical to TRBD2. Source: PBMCs, taken before TCRalphabeta/CD19-depleted stem cell transplant. This chain's CDR3 is CASSLNSGRETQYF. The DNA for the CDR3 is TGTGCCAGCAGCTTGAATAGCGGGAGAGAGACCCAGTACTTC.